Below, 5 T cell receptor beta chains from the same sample are listed, as sequenced in a study of cytomegalovirus exposure and HLA in healthy donors. The PCR was carried out with 60 Vbeta primers and 13 Jbeta primers. The method was immunoSEQ multiplex PCR; TCRdb's version includes in-frame clones alone and lacks a portion of them. The sample yields 150,000 to 200,000 clones, over 75% seen once. Sequencing was performed on PBMCs. The receptors here all came from a man in his sixties in good health and CMV-seronegative.

The genes are TRBV5-6 and TRBJ2-4; a weak D match, TRBD1 (6 bases). V gave up 3 bases and J gave up 2 bases, with 9 bases separating them. Germline V gene sequence: CDR1 SGHDT, CDR2 YYEEEE. The CDR3 spans 14 residues. The CDR3 loop is CASSSQGPKNIQYF. DNA of the CDR3: TGTGCCAGCAGCTCACAGGGACCCAAAAACATTCAGTACTTC. Looking up the rest from reference TRBV5-6 and TRBJ2-4 gives the full variable domain: DAGVTQSPTHLIKTRGQQVTLRCSPKSGHDTVSWYQQALGQGPQFIFQYYEEEERQRGNFPDRFSGHQFPNYSSELNVNALLLGDSALYLCASSSQGPKNIQYFGAGTRLSVL.

The chain carries TRBV11-2 and TRBJ1-5; 8 nucleotides match TRBD1. Germline V gives CDR1 SGHAT, CDR2 FQNNGV. Losses at the gene ends were 3 bases for V and 2 bases for J; bases not matched to a gene: 3. There are 15 residues in the CDR3. CDR3 nucleotides: TGTGCCAGCAGCTTGACAGGGGTAGGCAATCAGCCCCAGCATTTT. Protein sequence: CASSLTGVGNQPQHF.

This chain links TRBV5-1 with TRBJ2-1; 14 bases line up with TRBD2. J was trimmed by 8 bases and V by 1 base; bases with no gene match: 2. Germline CDR1 SGHRS, CDR2 YFSETQ. The CDR3 runs to 15 residues. The CDR3 loop reads CASSLRLAGGDEQFF. The CDR3 DNA is TGCGCCAGCAGCTTGCGACTAGCGGGGGGGGATGAGCAGTTCTTC.

This rearrangement joins TRBV19 to TRBJ2-2, with 7 bases identical to TRBD1. Germline-derived CDR1 and CDR2 are LNHDA and SQIVND (reference sequence). This CDR3 contains 15 residues. With V trimmed by 4 bases and J by 2 bases, 4 bases remained unmatched. The CDR3 loop reads CASSNAGGNTGELFF. Written as DNA, the CDR3 is TGTGCCAGTAGTAATGCAGGGGGTAACACCGGGGAGCTGTTTTTT.

The chain has TRBV11-2 and TRBJ1-1; TRBD1 is a possible D gene (5 bases). The CDR3 consists of 14 residues. The V and J ends lost 1 base and 8 bases respectively, with 14 bases between them. CDR1 is SGHAT and CDR2 is FQNNGV in the germline V gene. CDR3 loop: CASSLGRTSEEAFF. The CDR3 DNA sequence: TGTGCCAGCAGCTTAGGCCGGACATCAGAAGAAGCTTTCTTT. Full variable domain (outside the CDR3, taken from reference TRBV11-2 and TRBJ1-1): EAGVAQSPRYKIIEKRQSVAFWCNPISGHATLYWYQQILGQGPKLLIQFQNNGVVDDSQLPKDRFSAERLKGVDSTLKIQPAKLEDSAVYLCASSLGRTSEEAFFGQGTRLTVV.